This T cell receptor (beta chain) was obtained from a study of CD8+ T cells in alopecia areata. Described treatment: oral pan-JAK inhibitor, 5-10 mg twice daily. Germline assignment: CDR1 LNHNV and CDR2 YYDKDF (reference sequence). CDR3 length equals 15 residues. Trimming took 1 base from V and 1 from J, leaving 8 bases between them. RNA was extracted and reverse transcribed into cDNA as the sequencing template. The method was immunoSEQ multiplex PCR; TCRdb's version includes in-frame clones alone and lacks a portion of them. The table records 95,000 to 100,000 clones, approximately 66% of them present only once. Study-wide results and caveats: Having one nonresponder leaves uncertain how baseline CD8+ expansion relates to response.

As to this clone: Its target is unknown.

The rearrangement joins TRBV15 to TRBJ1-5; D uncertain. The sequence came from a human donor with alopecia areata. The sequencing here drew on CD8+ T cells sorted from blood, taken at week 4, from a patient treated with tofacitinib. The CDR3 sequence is CATSRGLGSNQPQHF. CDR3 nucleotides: TGTGCCACCAGCAGAGGATTAGGGAGCAATCAGCCCCAGCATTTT.